This passage covers 27 T cell receptor beta chains from one sample sequenced in a study of identical twins (dated by TCRdb to between 2015 and 2016). Library preparation used 5' RACE. Sequencing instrument: Illumina HiSeq 2000. The public sequencing data were trimmed at Q25 with fastp and processed into clonotypes with MiXCR by TCRdb, which kept only in-frame beta chains. When rows share a CDR3 protein, they turn into one entry using the most common DNA and genes. The sample contains roughly 350,000 distinct CDR3 sequences, around 12% of them found a single time. The top ten hold approximately 7.9% of the sample. This sample also appeared in a second study, on yellow fever vaccine responses in identical twins.

Sequencing used CD8+ T cells sorted from blood. The receptors shown here come from a woman aged 18-29 years in good health.

This clonotype has more than one count but fewer than ten. The germline gene is not matched at one end of the junction; a read error may be the cause. This chain connects TRBV2 to TRBJ2-1; D perhaps matches TRBD2 (6 bases). Germline CDR1 SNHLY, CDR2 FYNNEI. This CDR3 has 16 amino acids. CDR3 amino acids: CASSEEHATSYTEQFF. CDR3 coding DNA: TGTGCCAGCAGTGAAGAGCATGCGACTAGTTACACTGAGCAGTTCTTC. The full variable domain, rest sourced from reference TRBV2 and TRBJ2-1, is EPEVTQTPSHQVTQMGQEVILRCVPISNHLYFYWYRQILGQKVEFLVSFYNNEISEKSEIFDDQFSVERPDGSNFTLKIRSTKLEDSAMYFCASSEEHATSYTEQFFGPGTRLTVL.

This clonotype occurred many times. CDR3 sequence (DNA): TGTGCCATCAGTACAAGAACTAGCAGCGATGAGCAGTTCTTC. Amino acid sequence: CAISTRTSSDEQFF. The rearrangement links TRBV10-3 to TRBJ2-1; D may be TRBD2 (6 bases). V was pared by 5 bases and J by 8 bases, with 16 bases between. Germline-derived CDR1 and CDR2 are ENHRY and SYGVKD. The CDR3 is 14 amino acids.

Many counts were recorded for this clonotype. The chain has TRBV29-1 and TRBJ2-1; perhaps TRBD2 as D (6 bases). Trimming cost V 0 bases and J 4 bases, with 10 bases left between them. Germline V gives CDR1 SQVTM, CDR2 ANQGSEA. There are 14 residues in the CDR3. The CDR3 DNA is TGCAGCGTTGAAGATTTCGGGAGATACAATGAGCAGTTCTTC. This sequence encodes CSVEDFGRYNEQFF.

Many counts were recorded for this clonotype. V usage is TRBV27 and J usage is TRBJ2-3, with D perhaps TRBD2 (5 bases). V was trimmed by 3 bases and J by 4 bases, leaving 14 bases between them. Germline CDR1 and CDR2: MNHEY and SMNVEV (reference sequence). This CDR3 spans 15 amino acids. In DNA form, the CDR3 reads TGTGCCAGCAGTTTTGGTGGGAGAGGGTCAGATACGCAGTATTTT. Translation gives CASSFGGRGSDTQYF.

This chain connects TRBV7-8 to TRBJ1-1; no reliable D call. This CDR3 is built from 14 residues. The V end was cut by 8 bases, the J end by 0 bases, with 13 bases between. Per the germline V gene, CDR1 is SGHVS and CDR2 is FQNEAQ. The CDR3 sequence: CASSLMQLNTEAFF. CDR3 DNA sequence: TGTGCCAGCTCCTTAATGCAACTGAACACTGAAGCTTTCTTT.

The chain carries TRBV9 and TRBJ2-3; no firm D call. V was shortened by 4 bases and J by 6 bases, with 9 bases between the two germline ends. This CDR3 is 12 amino acids long. Germline loops: CDR1 SGDLS, CDR2 YYNGEE. This CDR3 is CASSRNSDTQYF. For the CDR3, the DNA is TGTGCCAGCAGCAGAAATAGCGATACGCAGTATTTT.

The table lists this clonotype with a few counts. V is TRBV20-1 and J is TRBJ1-2, with 8 nucleotides matching TRBD1. The ends lost 6 bases at V and 5 bases at J; junction bases unmatched: 8. Germline loops: CDR1 DFQATT, CDR2 SNEGSKA (reference sequence). This CDR3 comprises 13 residues. The CDR3 nucleotides read TGCAGTGCACGTCAGGGGGCAGGGTATGGCTACACCTTC. Protein sequence: CSARQGAGYGYTF.

CDR3 in DNA: TGTGCCAGCAGCGCTGACAGGGTTGGCACTGAAGCTTTCTTT. This codes for CASSADRVGTEAFF. The rearrangement links TRBV9 to TRBJ1-1; 7 bases are shared with TRBD1. The CDR3 length is 14 residues. V shed 3 bases, J shed 4 bases, and the junction held 6 bases outside the gene matches. The germline V gene encodes CDR1 SGDLS and CDR2 YYNGEE.

J is TRBJ2-5 and V is TRBV12-5; D gene unclear. V shed 6 bases and J shed 5 bases, with 10 bases lying between them. CDR1 and CDR2 (germline): LGHNT, FRNRAP. CDR3 length: 12 amino acids. CDR3 bases: TGTGCTAGTGGGACACTAAAGGAGACCCAGTACTTC. Its protein is CASGTLKETQYF.

Only a few counts were recorded for this clonotype. The CDR3 sequence is CASSQGPEWSGELFF. CDR3 sequence (DNA): TGCGCCAGCAGCCAAGGGCCCGAGTGGTCCGGGGAGCTGTTTTTT. The chain couples TRBV4-1 to TRBJ2-2; no clear D. Trimming pared 1 base from V and 6 bases from J, leaving 12 bases between. CDR1 is MGHRA, CDR2 YSYEKL, per germline. The CDR3 sequence is 15 residues long.

In this sample, this clonotype turned up many times. One end of the junction is discordant with germline, which a read error may explain. The rearrangement links TRBV7-8 to TRBJ2-7; D uncertain. The germline CDR1 and CDR2 sequences are SGHVS and FQNEAQ. This CDR3 region has 14 residues. The CDR3 here is CASSLGGTTYEQYF. Written as DNA, the CDR3 is TGTGCCAGCAGTTTAGGCGGTACGACCTACGAGCAGTACTTC.

This chain links TRBV4-1 with TRBJ1-2; a weak D match, TRBD1 (6 bases). V lost 1 base, J lost 5 bases, and 11 bases lay in between. There are 14 residues in the CDR3. Per the germline V gene, CDR1 is MGHRA and CDR2 is YSYEKL. The CDR3 DNA reads TGCGCCAGCAGCCAAGTGGGGGCCCCATATGGCTACACCTTC. It yields the protein CASSQVGAPYGYTF.

The rearrangement joins TRBV7-9 to TRBJ2-1; the D gene is possibly TRBD2 (5 bases). Germline V gives CDR1 SEHNR, CDR2 FQNEAQ (reference sequence). The CDR3 sequence is 15 residues long. Trimming removed 3 bases from V and 0 bases from J, with 9 bases in between. The CDR3 protein is CASSFPGGSYNEQFF. For the CDR3, the DNA is TGTGCCAGCAGCTTTCCAGGAGGCTCCTACAATGAGCAGTTCTTC.

The V call is TRBV7-8, the J call TRBJ2-5; 11 bases fit TRBD2. This CDR3 contains 14 residues. Trimming removed 4 bases from V and 5 bases from J; junction bases left unmatched: 3. From germline, CDR1 is SGHVS and CDR2 FQNEAQ. The CDR3 DNA reads as TGTGCCAGCAGCTCTAGCGGGAGGATGGAGACCCAGTACTTC. Its protein is CASSSSGRMETQYF. Full variable domain (rest looked up from reference TRBV7-8 and TRBJ2-5): GAGVSQSPRYKVAKRGQDVALRCDPISGHVSLFWYQQALGQGPEFLTYFQNEAQLDKSGLPSDRFFAERPEGSVSTLKIQRTQQEDSAVYLCASSSSGRMETQYFGPGTRLLVL.

The J gene is TRBJ2-3, the V gene TRBV20-1; possibly TRBD2 for D (6 bases). CDR3 length: 14 residues. V shed 6 bases and J shed 6 bases, with 19 bases lying between them. CDR1 is DFQATT and CDR2 is SNEGSKA in the germline V gene (reference sequence). The CDR3 loop reads CSAPGLPAGDTQYF. The CDR3 coding sequence is TGCAGTGCCCCAGGACTACCTGCGGGGGATACGCAGTATTTT.

In its sample, this clonotype was seen a few times. The chain employs TRBV5-5 and TRBJ2-1, with D perhaps TRBD1 (6 bases). This CDR3 has 16 amino acids. The germline V gene has CDR1 SGHKS and CDR2 YYEKEE (reference sequence). Trimming stripped 5 bases from V and 8 bases from J, with 23 bases between. As DNA, the CDR3 is TGTGCCAGCAGTCGCCGCGAGGCTGCCAACAGGGATGAGCAGTTCTTC. It is translated as CASSRREAANRDEQFF.

This clonotype was counted only a few times. The V call is TRBV15, the J call TRBJ2-4; 10 bases map to TRBD2. Germline V lookup: CDR1 LNHNV, CDR2 YYDKDF (reference sequence). After removal of 2 bases from V and 4 bases from J, the junction contained 8 bases not matched to a gene. The CDR3 runs 17 residues. CDR3 DNA: TGTGCCACCAGCAGAAAGCGGGAGGGATTCTCTAAAAACATTCAGTACTTC. Protein sequence: CATSRKREGFSKNIQYF.

A few counts support this clonotype. CDR3 sequence (DNA): TGCGCCAGCAGCCAAGGGTCGGGGAACACTGAAGCTTTCTTT. The encoded protein is CASSQGSGNTEAFF. The chain carries TRBV4-1 and TRBJ1-1; D uncertain. Germline V gene sequence: CDR1 MGHRA, CDR2 YSYEKL. The CDR3 is 14 amino acids. The germline V and J ends were trimmed by 1 base and 1 base, with 7 bases remaining between them.

Many counts were recorded for this clonotype. J is TRBJ2-1 and V is TRBV7-7; possible D gene TRBD2, 6 bases. V gave up 3 bases and J gave up 2 bases, with 14 bases separating them. Germline loops: CDR1 SSHAT, CDR2 FNYEAQ (reference sequence). The CDR3 consists of 16 residues. CDR3 sequence: CASSFLAVAPYNEQFF. CDR3 coding DNA: TGTGCCAGCAGCTTCTTAGCGGTGGCCCCCTACAATGAGCAGTTCTTC. Supplemented by reference TRBV7-7 and TRBJ2-1, the full variable domain reads GAGVSQSPRYKVTKRGQDVTLRCDPISSHATLYWYQQALGQGPEFLTYFNYEAQPDKSGLPSDRFSAERPEGSISTLTIQRTEQRDSAMYRCASSFLAVAPYNEQFFGPGTRLTVL.

The V and J genes are TRBV9 and TRBJ2-2; 9 positions match TRBD1. Germline CDR1 SGDLS, CDR2 YYNGEE. V lost 4 bases to trimming and J lost 6 bases; unmatched junction nucleotides: 13. The CDR3 is made up of 17 amino acids. Here the CDR3 reads CASSRTTGTGTPGELFF. CDR3 in DNA: TGTGCCAGCAGCCGGACCACCGGGACAGGGACCCCCGGGGAGCTGTTTTTT.

V and J are TRBV6-1 and TRBJ2-2; 7 nucleotides agree with TRBD1. Per the germline V gene, CDR1 is MNHNS and CDR2 is SASEGT. This CDR3 has 16 residues. With 2 bases clipped from V and 0 bases from J, the junction kept 3 bases outside the gene matches. The CDR3 DNA reads as TGTGCCAGCAGTGAAAGGACAGGCGCGAACACCGGGGAGCTGTTTTTT. Encoded protein: CASSERTGANTGELFF.

The V and J genes are TRBV7-9 and TRBJ2-7, with D unresolved. V was pared by 5 bases and J by 5 bases, with 10 bases between. The CDR3 has 12 amino acids. CDR1 SEHNR and CDR2 FQNEAQ come from the germline V gene (reference sequence). In DNA, the CDR3 is TGTGCCAGCAGCCGGTTTGTTGACGAGCAGTACGTC. It specifies CASSRFVDEQYV.

This clonotype appeared a few times. This sequence joins TRBV20-1 and TRBJ2-7, with D perhaps matching TRBD2 (7 bases). V was pared by 0 bases and J by 7 bases, with 16 bases between. Germline V lookup: CDR1 DFQATT, CDR2 SNEGSKA (reference sequence). CDR3 length: 14 residues. CDR3 coding DNA: TGCAGTGCTAGAGATAGGGGGGGGGGTGAAGAGCAGTACGTC. It is translated as CSARDRGGGEEQYV.

This clonotype was seen more than once but under ten times. The V call is TRBV11-2, the J call TRBJ2-1, with 10 bases that match TRBD1. The CDR3 is made up of 19 amino acids. Trimming removed 4 bases from V and 4 bases from J; junction bases left unmatched: 16. The V gene's germline CDR1 is SGHAT and CDR2 FQNNGV. The CDR3 sequence: CASSYGTGVSYGRYNEQFF. The CDR3 DNA sequence: TGTGCCAGCAGCTACGGGACAGGGGTTTCGTACGGGCGATACAATGAGCAGTTCTTC.

The CDR3 spells CASSQTYSGPSYEQYF. For the CDR3, the DNA is TGTGCCAGCAGCCAAACCTATAGCGGACCCTCCTACGAGCAGTACTTC. The chain couples TRBV3-1 to TRBJ2-7; possibly TRBD2 for D (6 bases). The CDR3 is made up of 16 amino acids. V dropped 2 bases and J dropped 0 bases, with 14 bases sitting between them. Germline lookup yields CDR1 LGHDT and CDR2 YNNKEL (reference sequence).

This clonotype was counted a few times. The chain employs TRBV11-2 and TRBJ2-1, with D possibly being TRBD1 or TRBD2 (6 bases each). Germline assignment: CDR1 SGHAT and CDR2 FQNNGV. With 4 bases removed from V and 7 bases from J, the gap between germline ends came to 14 bases. The CDR3 is made up of 14 amino acids. The CDR3 is CASSYGGPVNEQFF. The CDR3 DNA is TGTGCCAGCAGCTATGGGGGGCCCGTAAATGAGCAGTTCTTC. Using reference TRBV11-2 and TRBJ2-1 for the parts outside the CDR3, the full variable domain is EAGVAQSPRYKIIEKRQSVAFWCNPISGHATLYWYQQILGQGPKLLIQFQNNGVVDDSQLPKDRFSAERLKGVDSTLKIQPAKLEDSAVYLCASSYGGPVNEQFFGPGTRLTVL.

The genes are TRBV19 and TRBJ2-2, with TRBD1 matching 7 bases. The CDR3 runs 16 residues. Germline assignment: CDR1 LNHDA and CDR2 SQIVND (reference sequence). V was pared by 3 bases and J by 7 bases, with 11 bases of the junction left unmatched. CDR3 loop: CASSMKGAFRDGELFF. Written as DNA, the CDR3 is TGTGCCAGTAGTATGAAGGGGGCGTTTCGAGACGGGGAGCTGTTTTTT.